This paragraph reports one TCR beta chain. How the authors handled the data: For nucleated cells, counts were estimated from reference gene primer amplification. The table came from immunoSEQ multiplex PCR; TCRdb's copy has only in-frame clones and leaves some out. The V and J calls and the clone size are those of that table, but D and trimming were determined from the DNA. The table lists 300,000 to 400,000 clones, approximately 83% of them singletons. This sample was taken from a study of blood T cell repertoires in COVID-19. The sequencing sample was made of PBMCs or T cells enriched from blood (not recorded which). The clonotype was recovered from a woman aged 40 to 55 with acute COVID-19.

DNA of the CDR3: TGTGCCAGCAGCCCAGCTGTGGGGGCGGAGACCCAGTACTTC. This sequence encodes CASSPAVGAETQYF. The rearrangement uses TRBV9 and TRBJ2-5, with a tentative D call TRBD1 (6 bases). Germline V lookup: CDR1 SGDLS, CDR2 YYNGEE. The CDR3 runs 14 residues. Trimming shortened V by 4 bases and J by 5 bases, and 15 bases separated the two germline ends.